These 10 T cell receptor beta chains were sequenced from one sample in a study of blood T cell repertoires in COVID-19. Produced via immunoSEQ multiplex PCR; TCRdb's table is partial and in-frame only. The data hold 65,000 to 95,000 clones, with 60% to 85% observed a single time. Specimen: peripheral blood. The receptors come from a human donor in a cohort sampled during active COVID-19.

Here the CDR3 reads CASSKGGQGRNDGYTF. The CDR3 DNA reads TGTGCCAGCAGCAAGGGGGGACAGGGGAGAAATGATGGCTACACCTTC. The V call is TRBV21-1, the J call TRBJ1-2; the table names TRBD1, a call not compared with the DNA. TRBV21-1 is a documented pseudogene. The CDR3 runs to 16 residues.

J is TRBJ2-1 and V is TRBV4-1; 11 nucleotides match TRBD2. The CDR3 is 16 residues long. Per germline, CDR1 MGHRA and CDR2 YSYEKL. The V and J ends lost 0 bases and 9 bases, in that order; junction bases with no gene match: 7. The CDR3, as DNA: TGCGCCAGCAGCCAAGAAATAGCGGGGGGGCCGGTTGAGCAGTTCTTC. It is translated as CASSQEIAGGPVEQFF.

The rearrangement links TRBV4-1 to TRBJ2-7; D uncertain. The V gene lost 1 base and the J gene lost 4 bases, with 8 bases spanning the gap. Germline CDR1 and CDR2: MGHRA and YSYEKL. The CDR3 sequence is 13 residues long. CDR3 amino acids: CASSQASGYEQYF. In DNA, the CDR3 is TGCGCCAGCAGCCAAGCCTCGGGTTACGAGCAGTACTTC.

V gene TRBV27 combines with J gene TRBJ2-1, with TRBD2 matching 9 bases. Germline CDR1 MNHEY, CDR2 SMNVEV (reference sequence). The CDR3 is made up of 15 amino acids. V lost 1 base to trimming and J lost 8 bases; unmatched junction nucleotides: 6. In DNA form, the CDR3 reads TGTGCCAGCAGTTTATTTGCGGGGGGGGCGTATGAGCAGTTCTTC. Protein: CASSLFAGGAYEQFF.

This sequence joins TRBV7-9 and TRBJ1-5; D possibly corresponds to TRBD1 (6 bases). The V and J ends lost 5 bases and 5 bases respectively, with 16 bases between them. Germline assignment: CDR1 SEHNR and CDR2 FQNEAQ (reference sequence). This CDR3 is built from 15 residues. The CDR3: CASSQYTGYDQPQHF. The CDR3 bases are TGTGCCAGCAGCCAATATACAGGGTATGATCAGCCCCAGCATTTT. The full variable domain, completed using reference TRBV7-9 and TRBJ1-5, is DTGVSQNPRHKITKRGQNVTFRCDPISEHNRLYWYRQTLGQGPEFLTYFQNEAQLEKSRLLSDRFSAERPKGSFSTLEIQRTEQGDSAMYLCASSQYTGYDQPQHFGDGTRLSIL.

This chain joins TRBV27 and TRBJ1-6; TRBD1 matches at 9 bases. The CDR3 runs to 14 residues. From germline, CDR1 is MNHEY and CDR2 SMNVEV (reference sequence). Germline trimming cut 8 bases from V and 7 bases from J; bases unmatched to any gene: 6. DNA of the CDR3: TGTGCCAGCGGAAGGGACAGGGAAAATTCACCCCTCCACTTT. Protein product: CASGRDRENSPLHF.

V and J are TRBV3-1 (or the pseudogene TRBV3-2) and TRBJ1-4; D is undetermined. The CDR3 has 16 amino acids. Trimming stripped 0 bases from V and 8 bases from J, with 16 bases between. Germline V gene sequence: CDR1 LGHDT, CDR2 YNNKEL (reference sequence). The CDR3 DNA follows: TGTGCCAGCAGCCAAGATCTCGGGGAAGAGAGGGAAAAACTGTTTTTT. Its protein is CASSQDLGEEREKLFF.

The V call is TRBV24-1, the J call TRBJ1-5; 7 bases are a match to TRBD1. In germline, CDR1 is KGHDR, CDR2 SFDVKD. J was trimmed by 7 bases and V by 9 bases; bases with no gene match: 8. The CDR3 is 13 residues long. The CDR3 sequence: CATGQQGSQPQHF. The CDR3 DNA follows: TGTGCCACCGGCCAACAGGGGTCGCAGCCCCAGCATTTT.

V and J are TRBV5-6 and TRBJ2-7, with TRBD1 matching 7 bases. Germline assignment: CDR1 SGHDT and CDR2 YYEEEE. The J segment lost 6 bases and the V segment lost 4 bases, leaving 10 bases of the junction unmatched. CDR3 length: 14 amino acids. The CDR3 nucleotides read TGTGCCAGCAGCCACCAGGACAGGTGGAGCGAGCAGTACTTC. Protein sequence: CASSHQDRWSEQYF.

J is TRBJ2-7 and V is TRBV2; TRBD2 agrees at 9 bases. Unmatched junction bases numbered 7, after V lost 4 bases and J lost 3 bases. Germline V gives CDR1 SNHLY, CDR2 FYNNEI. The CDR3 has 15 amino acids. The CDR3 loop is CASSAGSGGYYEQYF. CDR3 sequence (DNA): TGTGCCAGCAGTGCGGGTAGCGGGGGCTACTACGAGCAGTACTTC.